This entry lists 17 T cell receptor beta chains sequenced from one sample in a study of early T cells in non-severe SARS-CoV-2 infection. TCRdb analysed the 5' RACE reads with MiXCR anew, one entry per CDR3 protein. The table lists tens of thousands of distinct CDR3 sequences, 6.2% of them singletons, with about 3.9% in the top ten. The specimen sequenced was whole blood. All receptors derive from an adult who was a healthcare worker with PCR-confirmed SARS-CoV-2 infection or an uninfected control (not recorded which).

The chain links TRBV6-1 to TRBJ1-2; TRBD1 might be the D (6 bases). The CDR3 extends over 14 amino acids. V lost 2 bases and J 9 bases, leaving 16 bases between the germline ends. The germline V gene has CDR1 MNHNS and CDR2 SASEGT. The CDR3 region has the DNA TGTGCCAGCAGTGAAATGAAGGGGGTATCTAGCTACACCTTC. The encoded protein is CASSEMKGVSSYTF.

This clonotype was counted between two and nine times. This chain joins TRBV4-3 and TRBJ2-3, with D possibly matching TRBD2 (6 bases). With 0 bases removed from V and 5 bases from J, the gap between germline ends came to 9 bases. The CDR3 loop spans 14 amino acids. The V gene's germline CDR1 is LGHNA and CDR2 YSLEER. In DNA, the CDR3 is TGCGCCAGCAGCCAAGATCGCGGGGTAGATACGCAGTATTTT. Translating it yields CASSQDRGVDTQYF.

This clonotype was picked up many times. The chain uses TRBV5-5 and TRBJ1-2, with TRBD1 identical over 8 bases. V lost 0 bases and J lost 1; bases outside the gene matches: 2. The CDR3 runs to 15 residues. CDR1 is SGHKS, CDR2 YYEKEE, per germline (reference sequence). CDR3 nucleotides: TGTGCCAGCAGCTTGGAAGGACAGGGTAACTATGGCTACACCTTC. It translates to CASSLEGQGNYGYTF.

The table lists this clonotype with a few counts. The chain joins TRBV28 to TRBJ2-7, with D unclear. This CDR3 spans 11 amino acids. Trimming shortened V by 4 bases and J by 2 bases, and 3 bases separated the two germline ends. In germline, CDR1 is MDHEN, CDR2 SYDVKM. The CDR3 region is CASSSPYEQYF. Written as DNA, the CDR3 is TGTGCCAGCAGTTCTCCCTACGAGCAGTACTTC.

At least ten counts were recorded for this clonotype. The CDR3 spells CASSREVRDTQYF. CDR3 nucleotide sequence: TGTGCCAGCAGCCGGGAGGTCCGGGATACGCAGTATTTT. The rearrangement links TRBV3-1 to TRBJ2-3; D is perhaps TRBD2 (6 bases). Between the trimmed V and J ends, which lost 4 bases and 6 bases, there was a span of 11 bases. This CDR3 is 13 amino acids long. Germline V gives CDR1 LGHDT, CDR2 YNNKEL (reference sequence).

V and J are TRBV10-3 and TRBJ1-6; no reliable D call. V was pared by 3 bases and J by 3 bases, with 18 bases between. The CDR3 is 18 amino acids. Germline-derived CDR1 and CDR2 are ENHRY and SYGVKD. The CDR3 DNA sequence: TGTGCCATCAGTGACCCGCCTGGGGAACAAGACTATAATTCACCCCTCCACTTT. Protein: CAISDPPGEQDYNSPLHF.

The V and J genes are TRBV6-2 or TRBV6-3 and TRBJ2-1; 7 bases agree with TRBD1. Germline lookup yields CDR1 MNHEY and CDR2 SVGEGT. V was pared by 6 bases and J by 2 bases, with 7 bases of the junction left unmatched. The CDR3 covers 15 residues. The CDR3 protein is CASSQRGLAYNEQFF. The CDR3 nucleotides read TGTGCCAGCAGCCAAAGGGGGCTAGCCTACAATGAGCAGTTCTTC.

This sequence joins TRBV7-2 and TRBJ2-7; no definite D call. Germline loops: CDR1 SGHTA, CDR2 FQGNSA. V dropped 1 base and J dropped 0 bases, with 16 bases sitting between them. The CDR3 has 17 residues. CDR3 residues: CASSLGGVAESSYEQYF. The CDR3, as DNA: TGTGCCAGCAGCTTAGGCGGTGTGGCAGAGAGCTCCTACGAGCAGTACTTC.

This clonotype has ten or more counts. This chain connects TRBV4-1 to TRBJ1-1; D possibly corresponds to TRBD1 (5 bases). This CDR3 is built from 13 residues. Trimming took off 0 bases at V and 8 bases at J, with 10 bases between the two ends. Germline V gives CDR1 MGHRA, CDR2 YSYEKL. The CDR3 loop reads CASSQDRVGEAFF. As DNA, the CDR3 is TGCGCCAGCAGCCAAGACAGGGTTGGGGAAGCTTTCTTT.

This clonotype turned up a few times. The chain carries TRBV20-1 and TRBJ1-4; D uncertain. V gave up 5 bases and J gave up 5 bases, with 3 bases separating them. This CDR3 has 10 residues. Germline V gene sequence: CDR1 DFQATT, CDR2 SNEGSKA (reference sequence). The CDR3 is CSAYNEKLFF. The CDR3, as DNA: TGCAGTGCTTACAATGAAAAACTGTTTTTT.

This clonotype was detected a few times. The V and J genes are TRBV20-1 and TRBJ2-1, with TRBD1 matching over 8 bases. The ends lost 1 base at V and 5 bases at J; junction bases unmatched: 7. The CDR3 covers 15 residues. CDR1 is DFQATT, CDR2 SNEGSKA, per germline (reference sequence). For the CDR3, the DNA is TGCAGTGCTAGAGTAGGCAGGGGGCGTAACAATGAGCAGTTCTTC. It is translated as CSARVGRGRNNEQFF.

This clonotype was picked up a small number of times. The J gene is TRBJ1-1, the V gene TRBV5-1; D uncertain. CDR1 and CDR2 from the germline V gene are SGHRS and YFSETQ. V lost 0 bases and J 5 bases, leaving 5 bases between the germline ends. The CDR3 loop spans 12 amino acids. The CDR3 bases are TGCGCCAGCAGCTTGGGTGTGACTGAAGCTTTCTTT. This translates into CASSLGVTEAFF.

The V call is TRBV18, the J call TRBJ1-2, with unresolved D. V lost 2 bases and J lost 1, with 8 bases in between. The CDR3 contains 14 residues. Germline lookup yields CDR1 KGHSH and CDR2 LQKENI. The CDR3 region has the DNA TGTGCCAGCTCACCAGCGACTGATAACTATGGCTACACCTTC. It encodes CASSPATDNYGYTF.

This clonotype was observed at least ten times. The V and J genes are TRBV7-8 and TRBJ2-7; D remains ambiguous. The germline gives CDR1 SGHVS, CDR2 FQNEAQ. CDR3 size: 12 residues. V lost 2 bases and J lost 5, with 7 bases in between. This CDR3 is CASSLLRDEQYF. As DNA, the CDR3 is TGTGCCAGCAGCTTACTACGCGACGAGCAGTACTTC.

This clonotype was recorded at least ten times. The chain uses TRBV6-1 and TRBJ1-1; D unresolved. CDR1 and CDR2 (germline): MNHNS, SASEGT. CDR3 length equals 13 residues. V dropped 4 bases and J dropped 1 base, with 7 bases sitting between them. The CDR3 DNA is TGTGCCAGCAGTGCAACATCGAACACTGAAGCTTTCTTT. Its protein product is CASSATSNTEAFF.

The chain couples TRBV5-6 to TRBJ2-5; D tentatively fits TRBD1 or TRBD2 (6 bases each). CDR3 length: 20 amino acids. V lost 0 bases and J lost 0, with 24 bases in between. Germline lookup yields CDR1 SGHDT and CDR2 YYEEEE. The CDR3 sequence: CASSLATGAPRLPYQETQYF. The CDR3 DNA is TGTGCCAGCAGCTTGGCAACGGGGGCGCCGAGGTTGCCGTACCAAGAGACCCAGTACTTC.

This clonotype was seen at least ten times. This sequence joins TRBV7-9 and TRBJ2-4, with 7 bases fitting TRBD1. This CDR3 has 14 residues. After removal of 5 bases from V and 7 bases from J, the junction contained 8 bases not matched to a gene. CDR1 is SEHNR and CDR2 is FQNEAQ in the germline V gene (reference sequence). CDR3 nucleotides: TGTGCCAGCAGCCCTGAGGGGGCGTACAACATTCAGTACTTC. It encodes CASSPEGAYNIQYF. The variable domain in full, completed from reference TRBV7-9 and TRBJ2-4, reads DTGVSQNPRHKITKRGQNVTFRCDPISEHNRLYWYRQTLGQGPEFLTYFQNEAQLEKSRLLSDRFSAERPKGSFSTLEIQRTEQGDSAMYLCASSPEGAYNIQYFGAGTRLSVL.